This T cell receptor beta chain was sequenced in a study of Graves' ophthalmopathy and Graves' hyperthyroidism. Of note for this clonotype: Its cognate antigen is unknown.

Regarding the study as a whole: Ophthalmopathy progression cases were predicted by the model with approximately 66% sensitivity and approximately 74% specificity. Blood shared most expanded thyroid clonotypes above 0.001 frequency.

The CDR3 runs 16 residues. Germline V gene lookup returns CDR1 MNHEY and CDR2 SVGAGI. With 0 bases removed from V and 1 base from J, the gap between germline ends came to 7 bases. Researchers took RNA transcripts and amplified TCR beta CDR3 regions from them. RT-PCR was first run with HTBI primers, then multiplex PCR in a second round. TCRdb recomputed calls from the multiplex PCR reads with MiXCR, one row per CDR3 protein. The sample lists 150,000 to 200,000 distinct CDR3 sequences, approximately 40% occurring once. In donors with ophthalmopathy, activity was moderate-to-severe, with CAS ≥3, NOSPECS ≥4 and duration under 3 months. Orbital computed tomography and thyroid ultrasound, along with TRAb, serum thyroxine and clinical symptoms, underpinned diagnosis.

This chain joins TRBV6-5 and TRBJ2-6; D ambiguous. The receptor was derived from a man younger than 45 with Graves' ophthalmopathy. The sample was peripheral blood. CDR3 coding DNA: TGTGCCAGCAGTTACTCTGTCTATTCTGGGGCCAACGTCCTGACTTTC. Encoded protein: CASSYSVYSGANVLTF.